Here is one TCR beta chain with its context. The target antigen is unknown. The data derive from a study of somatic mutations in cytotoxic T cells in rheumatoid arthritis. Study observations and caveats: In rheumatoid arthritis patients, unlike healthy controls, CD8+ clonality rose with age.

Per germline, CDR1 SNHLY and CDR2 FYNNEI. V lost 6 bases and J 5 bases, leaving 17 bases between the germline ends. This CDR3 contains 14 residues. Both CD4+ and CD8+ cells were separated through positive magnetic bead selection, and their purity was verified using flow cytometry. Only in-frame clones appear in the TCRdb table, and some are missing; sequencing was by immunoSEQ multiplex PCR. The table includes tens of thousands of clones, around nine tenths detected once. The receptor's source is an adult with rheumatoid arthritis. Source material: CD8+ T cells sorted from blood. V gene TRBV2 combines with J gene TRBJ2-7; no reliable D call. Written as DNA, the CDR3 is TGTGCCAGCAGGAATACCGGGCTACGGAACGAGCAGTACTTC. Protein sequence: CASRNTGLRNEQYF. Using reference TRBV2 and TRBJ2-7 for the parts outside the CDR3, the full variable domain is EPEVTQTPSHQVTQMGQEVILRCVPISNHLYFYWYRQILGQKVEFLVSFYNNEISEKSEIFDDQFSVERPDGSNFTLKIRSTKLEDSAMYFCASRNTGLRNEQYFGPGTRLTVT.